These 18 T cell receptor delta chains were all obtained from the same sample, sequenced in a study of γδ T cells in repeated Plasmodium falciparum infection. TCRdb reanalysed the multiplex PCR reads with CATT. This sample yields about 57,000 delta-chain clones, of which approximately 1.5% are seen a single time; over 14% belongs to the top ten. Bulk repertoires came from Vgamma9/Vdelta2+ or Vdelta2-negative gammadelta T cells flow-sorted from PBMC. Sequences were obtained from gamma-delta T cells from blood. These receptors originate from a pool of human donors (malaria-infected and uninfected, not separated).

This clone came up a few times. It is likely a read error: a sequence one base away is far more abundant. Within the sample, other DNA sequences also encode this same CDR3. V and J are TRDV1 and TRDJ1, with a weak D call TRDD3 (6 bases). Per the germline V gene, CDR1 is TSWWSYY and CDR2 is QGS. The CDR3 loop spans 19 amino acids. Trimming shortened V by 2 bases and J by 1 base, and 23 bases separated the two germline ends. The CDR3 nucleotides are TGTGCTCTTGGGGAATCGCCAATCGGGGGGGACACATCCACCGATAAACTCATCTTT. This encodes CALGESPIGGDTSTDKLIF.

Comment on this clone: TCRdb's protein, taken from a much larger clone, differs from this DNA's translation at residue 18, likely owing to a read error; the protein displayed comes from the DNA. The gene calls are TRDV1 and TRDJ2, with TRDD3 matching 12 bases. The J gene, left out of TCRdb, was set here by checking the DNA against germline. Germline V lookup: CDR1 TSWWSYY, CDR2 QGS. CDR3 length equals 24 residues. V was clipped by 2 bases and J by 4 bases; unmatched bases: 26. The CDR3 DNA sequence: TGTGCTCTTGGGGAATCCCCCTTCCTACCTCACTCCCTCTGGGGGATACGGCCGACAGCACAACTCTTCTTT. Its translation is CALGESPFLPHSLWGIRPTAQLFF.

This clone showed up many times. The protein TCRdb gives is from a much larger clone and does not agree with this DNA's translation at residue 5, likely a read error; the protein shown here comes from the DNA. The V gene is TRDV1, the J gene TRDJ1; D gene ambiguous. The CDR3 is made up of 21 amino acids. V was shortened by 5 bases and J by 0 bases, with 31 bases between the two germline ends. Germline assignment: CDR1 TSWWSYY and CDR2 QGS. Here the CDR3 reads CALGSTYGWCGKRLYTDKLIF. The CDR3 bases are TGTGCTCTTGGGAGCACTTACGGTTGGTGTGGAAAACGCCTTTACACCGATAAACTCATCTTT.

This clone has a handful of counts. TCRdb has a much larger clone's protein, which differs at residue 15 from the translation of this DNA, likely because of a read error; what is shown is the protein translated from the DNA. CDR3 DNA sequence: TGTGCTCTTGGGAAACCCTCTTCCTACAGGGGATACGCCACACCCGGGTACACCGATAAACTCATCTTT. It specifies CALGKPSSYRGYATPGYTDKLIF. The chain uses TRDV1 and TRDJ1; tentatively, D is TRDD3 (9 bases). TCRdb offers no J gene call, so here the DNA was matched to germline to obtain one. Germline V gives CDR1 TSWWSYY, CDR2 QGS. This CDR3 spans 23 amino acids. Trimming pared 5 bases from V and 0 bases from J, leaving 37 bases between.

This clone came up a few times. This DNA's translation and the protein TCRdb lists, from a much larger clone, do not match at residue 6, likely due to a read error; the protein shown is translated from the DNA. V gene TRDV1 combines with J gene TRDJ1; 10 nucleotides align to TRDD3. J gave up 0 bases and V 1 base, and 32 bases lay outside the gene matches. Germline-derived CDR1 and CDR2 are TSWWSYY and QGS. CDR3 length equals 26 residues. CDR3: CALGEPGVKGFSTGGFSHLYTDKLIF. The DNA of the CDR3 is TGTGCTCTTGGGGAACCAGGAGTCAAAGGCTTTTCGACTGGGGGATTCTCACACCTGTACACCGATAAACTCATCTTT.

Remarks on this clone: The amino acid sequence in TCRdb belongs to a much larger clone and departs from this DNA's translation at residue 7, likely a sequencing read error; the sequence shown is translated from the DNA. The CDR3 region has the DNA TGTGCCTGTGACACGTCGCACTGGGGGATAAGGTACACCGATAAACTCATCTTT. Its protein product is CACDTSHWGIRYTDKLIF. The chain combines TRDV2 with TRDJ1; TRDD3 matches at 11 bases. The length of the CDR3 is 18 residues. Germline V gene data show CDR1 as GEAIGNYY and CDR2 as EKD. The V and J ends lost 1 base and 0 bases, in that order; junction bases with no gene match: 9.

The sample holds many counts of this clone. This may arise from a read error, as a much more abundant clone is one base away. The gene calls are TRDV1 and TRDJ1; 7 bases are a match to TRDD3. Assignment of the J gene here rests on matching the DNA to germline, because TCRdb gives none. V shed 2 bases and J 6 bases; nucleotides not matched to a gene: 15. CDR1 is TSWWSYY, CDR2 QGS, per germline. The length of the CDR3 is 17 residues. The CDR3 sequence: CALGEIPPHRGINKLIF. The DNA for the CDR3 is TGTGCTCTTGGGGAAATCCCCCCCCACAGGGGGATTAATAAACTCATCTTT.

For this clone: A read error likely explains why the TCRdb protein, taken from a much larger clone, differs from this DNA's translation at residue 11; the protein shown is translated from the DNA. This chain links TRDV1 with TRDJ1, with a tentative D call TRDD3 (5 bases). The length of the CDR3 is 22 residues. V gave up 3 bases and J gave up 2 bases, with 34 bases separating them. Germline lookup yields CDR1 TSWWSYY and CDR2 QGS. Here the CDR3 reads CALGDHHYFFRWAALRTDKLIF. In DNA, the CDR3 is TGTGCTCTTGGGGACCATCACTACTTCTTTCGCTGGGCCGCCCTCCGTACCGATAAACTCATCTTT.

This clone was recorded a few times. The protein TCRdb gives is from a much larger clone and does not agree with this DNA's translation at residue 17, likely a read error; the protein shown here comes from the DNA. The chain joins TRDV1 to TRDJ1, with 8 bases aligning to TRDD3. The J gene was missing in TCRdb and was found by matching the end of the DNA to germline. The germline gives CDR1 TSWWSYY, CDR2 QGS. The CDR3 has 21 amino acids. Germline trimming cut 2 bases from V and 7 bases from J; bases unmatched to any gene: 27. The CDR3 region has the DNA TGTGCTCTTGGGGAATCACTGTCCTACGGGCCCCTCTGGGGGAGATTCGGTAAACTCATCTTT. Its translation: CALGESLSYGPLWGRFGKLIF.

Comment on this clone: A read error likely explains why the TCRdb protein, taken from a much larger clone, differs from this DNA's translation at residue 19; the protein shown is translated from the DNA. V is TRDV2 and J is TRDJ1, with 7 bases matching TRDD2. The CDR3 covers 21 residues. The germline V gene encodes CDR1 GEAIGNYY and CDR2 EKD. CDR3 residues: CACDTSCSLFLPGVATDKPIF. CDR3 coding DNA: TGTGCCTGTGACACCTCCTGCTCTTTATTCCTACCCGGGGTGGCCACCGATAAACCCATCTTT.

This clone was counted only a few times. The protein TCRdb gives is from a much larger clone and does not agree with this DNA's translation at residue 11, likely a read error; the protein shown here comes from the DNA. This CDR3 is CAFRLINLRGVGHSFLLAAQLFF. The DNA for the CDR3 is TGTGCCTTCCGACTAATCAATTTGAGGGGGGTTGGCCACTCCTTCCTCCTGGCAGCACAACTCTTCTTT. This chain joins TRDV3 and TRDJ2; 7 positions agree with TRDD2. The J gene, not given by TCRdb, was assigned here from a germline match of the nucleotide sequence. The CDR3 totals 23 residues. CDR1 and CDR2 from the germline V gene are TVYSNPD and GDNSRS (reference sequence). J lost 6 bases, V lost 3 bases, and 37 bases had no gene match.

To note about this clone: One base separates it from a far larger clone, so it is likely a read error. At the DNA level, this CDR3 is encoded by other sequences in the same sample as well. This chain links TRDV3 with TRDJ1; 8 nucleotides line up with TRDD2. The CDR3 extends over 17 amino acids. Germline trimming cut 0 bases from V and 6 bases from J; bases unmatched to any gene: 18. CDR1 is TVYSNPD, CDR2 GDNSRS, per germline (reference sequence). This CDR3 is CAFSSAFLRSRTNKLIF. For the CDR3, the DNA is TGTGCCTTTAGCTCGGCCTTCCTAAGATCCCGCACTAATAAACTCATCTTT.

This clone was counted many times. A far bigger clonotype differs at one base, so this is likely a read error. This CDR3 is also generated by other DNA sequences in the sample. The chain carries TRDV1 and TRDJ1; TRDD3 agrees at 10 bases. In germline, CDR1 is TSWWSYY, CDR2 QGS. The CDR3 length is 17 residues. Germline trimming cut 2 bases from V and 5 bases from J; bases unmatched to any gene: 11. In DNA form, the CDR3 reads TGTGCTCTTGGGGAAGCTGTGTACTGGGGGATGGCTGATAAACTCATCTTT. This codes for CALGEAVYWGMADKLIF.

This clone showed up just a few times. TCRdb's entry gives the protein of a much larger clone, which mismatches this DNA's translation at residue 3, likely from a read error; the protein reported here is translated from the DNA. The chain employs TRDV1 and TRDJ1, with 13 bases aligning to TRDD3. TCRdb gives no J gene; it was assigned here by matching the DNA to germline. CDR3 length: 24 amino acids. From germline, CDR1 is TSWWSYY and CDR2 QGS. CDR3: CAPGELVPSYKLASTGGYALTLIF. CDR3 DNA sequence: TGTGCTCCTGGGGAACTAGTCCCTAGCTATAAGCTAGCATCGACTGGGGGATACGCTTTAACACTCATCTTT.

This clone showed up many times. The TCRdb record carries a much larger clone's protein, which differs from this DNA's translation at residue 13; a read error is the likely cause, and the protein listed here is the DNA translation. The chain recombines TRDV1 with TRDJ1, with TRDD3 identical over 7 bases. This CDR3 spans 15 amino acids. CDR1 is TSWWSYY and CDR2 is QGS in the germline V gene. CDR3 region: CALGDTYVGDDKPIF. CDR3 sequence (DNA): TGTGCTCTTGGGGATACCTATGTGGGGGACGATAAACCCATCTTT.

A note on this clone: For this DNA, TCRdb reports the protein of a much larger clone, which diverges at residue 12, most likely from a read error; the protein presented here is translated directly from the DNA. The rearrangement joins TRDV2 to TRDJ1; TRDD3 matches 12 bases. TCRdb offers no J gene call, so here the DNA was matched to germline to obtain one. Germline-derived CDR1 and CDR2 are GEAIGNYY and EKD. V lost 3 bases, J lost 0 bases, and 16 bases stayed unmatched. The CDR3 consists of 20 residues. Here the CDR3 DNA reads TGTGCCTGTGACCGACTACTGGGGGATACAAAGGGAGTGTACACCGATAAACTCATCTTT. Translated: CACDRLLGDTKGVYTDKLIF.

Concerning this clone itself: This likely came from a read error, as a far larger clone is one base away. At the DNA level, this CDR3 is encoded by other sequences in the same sample as well. The rearrangement uses TRDV1 and TRDJ1; a possible D gene is TRDD3 (5 bases). TCRdb is silent on the J gene; assignment here came from matching the DNA to germline. Trimming left V 9 bases short and J 2 bases short, with 16 bases between. The CDR3 is 14 amino acids. Germline loops: CDR1 TSWWSYY, CDR2 QGS. The CDR3 DNA sequence: TGTGCTCTGGTCCCGGTGGGGAGGACCGATAAACTCATCTTT. It codes for CALVPVGRTDKLIF.

Note on this clone: TCRdb shows a much larger clone's protein in place of this DNA's translation, and the two differ at residue 19, likely through a read error; the protein shown is translated from the DNA. The rearrangement links TRDV1 to TRDJ4; 10 bases line up with TRDD3. V shed 1 base, J shed 3 bases, and the junction held 32 bases outside the gene matches. CDR3 length: 24 residues. The germline CDR1 and CDR2 sequences are TSWWSYY and QGS. CDR3 DNA: TGTGCTCTTGGGGAACCTCAAGCCTTCTCTAAGAAATGGGGGATACTATACGCAATGGGACCCCTGATCTTT. Protein: CALGEPQAFSKKWGILYAMGPLIF.